These 16 T cell receptor beta chains share one sample of origin, sequenced in a study of blood T cells in healthy people across ages. The authors ran a second PCR of roughly 6 to 12 cycles using a sample-barcoded 5' primer and a J-beta primer mix. TCRdb fed the 5' RACE reads into MiXCR, producing one record per CDR3 protein. Here the sample spans around 1.5 million distinct CDR3 sequences, almost 60% being singletons. Sequenced sample: blood. The receptors come from a man younger than 35 in good health.

This chain uses TRBV20-1 with TRBJ2-7, with D perhaps TRBD1 or TRBD2 (5 bases each). Germline values: CDR1 DFQATT, CDR2 SNEGSKA (reference sequence). This CDR3 is built from 15 residues. With 0 bases removed from V and 1 base from J, the gap between germline ends came to 13 bases. The CDR3 spells CSARDKKEGSYEQYF. The CDR3, as DNA: TGCAGTGCTAGAGATAAGAAAGAGGGGTCCTACGAGCAGTACTTC.

The rearrangement uses TRBV12-3 or TRBV12-4 and TRBJ2-7, with 12 positions matching TRBD2. The CDR3 has 14 amino acids. Trimming at V came to 6 bases and at J to 6 bases, leaving 6 bases not matched to a gene. The DNA for the CDR3 is TGTGCCAGCAGGGAAGGACTAGCGGGGTCCGAGCAGTACTTC. Protein sequence: CASREGLAGSEQYF.

This chain uses TRBV4-3 with TRBJ2-7, with TRBD2 identical over 9 bases. Germline CDR1 reads LGHNA; CDR2 reads YSLEER. V lost 0 bases, J lost 2 bases, and 8 bases stayed unmatched. CDR3 length: 17 residues. The CDR3 region is CASSQEQRGAPPYEQYF. The CDR3 nucleotides read TGCGCCAGCAGCCAAGAACAGCGGGGGGCCCCTCCCTACGAGCAGTACTTC.

The table lists this clonotype with a few counts. The chain employs TRBV7-9 and TRBJ2-7; D might be TRBD1 (6 bases). V lost 5 bases and J 3 bases, leaving 11 bases between the germline ends. This CDR3 is 13 amino acids long. Looked up from germline, CDR1 is SEHNR and CDR2 is FQNEAQ (reference sequence). CDR3 in DNA: TGTGCCAGCAGCACCACAGGGTTCTACGAGCAGTACTTC. Its protein product is CASSTTGFYEQYF.

The J gene is TRBJ2-3, the V gene TRBV6-4, with 8 bases fitting TRBD1. Germline V gene lookup returns CDR1 MRHNA and CDR2 SNTAGT. The length of the CDR3 is 15 residues. The J segment lost 3 bases and the V segment lost 5 bases, leaving 7 bases of the junction unmatched. The CDR3 sequence is CASSKNGQGTDTQYF. Written as DNA, the CDR3 is TGTGCCAGCAGTAAAAACGGACAGGGTACAGATACGCAGTATTTT.

Remarks on this clonotype: One end of the junction does not line up with germline, which may come from a read error. The rearrangement uses TRBV6-5 and TRBJ1-4, with TRBD1 matching over 8 bases. The CDR3 length is 13 residues. The germline CDR1 and CDR2 sequences are MNHEY and SVGAGI. CDR3 region: CDSSRGQDEKLFF. CDR3 sequence (DNA): TGTGACAGCAGCCGGGGACAGGATGAAAAACTGTTTTTT.

This sequence joins TRBV7-9 and TRBJ2-7, with TRBD2 matching over 15 bases. The CDR3 length is 17 residues. Germline-derived CDR1 and CDR2 are SEHNR and FQNEAQ (reference sequence). The V segment lost 3 bases and the J segment 2 bases; nucleotides outside the gene matches: 5. The DNA for the CDR3 is TGTGCCAGCAGCTTCGGACTAGCGGGAGGGCTTACCTACGAGCAGTACTTC. Translation gives CASSFGLAGGLTYEQYF.

The CDR3 spells CASSLAEDGAYGYTF. DNA for the CDR3: TGTGCCAGCAGCTTGGCTGAAGATGGGGCCTATGGCTACACCTTC. The V call is TRBV5-5, the J call TRBJ1-2; possibly TRBD1 for D (5 bases). There are 15 residues in the CDR3. Germline V CDR1 and CDR2: SGHKS, YYEKEE (reference sequence). Deletions cut 0 bases from V and 4 bases from J, with 13 bases between.

This clonotype has more than one count but fewer than ten. J is TRBJ1-5 and V is TRBV20-1; D ambiguous. Germline-derived CDR1 and CDR2 are DFQATT and SNEGSKA (reference sequence). The CDR3 contains 13 residues. Trimming shortened V by 2 bases and J by 7 bases, and 12 bases separated the two germline ends. CDR3 coding DNA: TGCAGTGCTAGAAGTACAGTCTCGCAGCCCCAGCATTTT. Amino acids: CSARSTVSQPQHF.

The chain joins TRBV15 to TRBJ2-5, with 10 bases identical to TRBD1. The last part of the DNA fits TRBJ2-7 better; the J call may be wrong. This CDR3 contains 16 residues. In germline, CDR1 is LNHNV, CDR2 YYDKDF (reference sequence). The CDR3, as DNA: TGTGCCACCAGCAGAGATTCGACAGGGGGCTTCTACGAGCAGTACTTC. Its translation: CATSRDSTGGFYEQYF.

The rearrangement joins TRBV25-1 to TRBJ2-3; D gene uncertain. V was pared by 2 bases and J by 5 bases, with 14 bases between. This CDR3 region has 15 residues. In germline, CDR1 is MGHDK, CDR2 SYGVNS. CDR3 region: CASSELAAPLDTQYF. As DNA, the CDR3 is TGTGCCAGCAGTGAACTGGCGGCCCCTTTAGATACGCAGTATTTT.

This clonotype has more than one count but fewer than ten. DNA of the CDR3: TGTGCCAGCAGTACCCGACTTTCACCCCTCCACTTT. Protein product: CASSTRLSPLHF. V and J are TRBV12-3 or TRBV12-4 and TRBJ1-6; D is ambiguous. CDR3 length equals 12 residues. V lost 5 bases, J lost 9 bases, and 8 bases lay in between.

The chain employs TRBV4-1 and TRBJ2-3, with TRBD2 matching over 9 bases. CDR3 length: 16 residues. Germline V gene sequence: CDR1 MGHRA, CDR2 YSYEKL. J gave up 4 bases and V 4 bases, and 9 bases lay outside the gene matches. The CDR3 is CASSLTSSGIADTQYF. CDR3 in DNA: TGCGCCAGCAGCCTGACTTCTAGCGGGATAGCAGATACGCAGTATTTT.

The rearrangement uses TRBV29-1 and TRBJ2-3; D is perhaps TRBD2 (6 bases). V was clipped by 4 bases and J by 1 base, with 15 bases between them. The length of the CDR3 is 15 residues. CDR1 is SQVTM and CDR2 is ANQGSEA in the germline V gene. CDR3 sequence (DNA): TGCAGCGTTGGCGGTTCGGGAGCCGGCACAGATACGCAGTATTTT. It yields the protein CSVGGSGAGTDTQYF.

V is TRBV9 and J is TRBJ2-3, with D possibly being TRBD1 or TRBD2 (5 bases each). This CDR3 contains 15 residues. CDR1 is SGDLS and CDR2 is YYNGEE in the germline V gene. The germline V and J ends were trimmed by 0 bases and 2 bases, with 10 bases remaining between them. The CDR3 sequence is CASSVDGDPTDTQYF. The DNA for the CDR3 is TGTGCCAGCAGCGTAGATGGGGACCCCACAGATACGCAGTATTTT.

CDR3 sequence: CASSEPGPPDEQYF. The DNA for the CDR3 is TGTGCCAGCAGTGAACCGGGGCCCCCCGACGAGCAGTACTTC. This chain connects TRBV2 to TRBJ2-5; D is perhaps TRBD1 or TRBD2 (5 bases each). The J call is in doubt because the DNA end fits TRBJ2-7 better. This CDR3 comprises 14 residues. Germline values: CDR1 SNHLY, CDR2 FYNNEI.